These T cell receptor beta chains were read from a single sample in a study of early T cells in non-severe SARS-CoV-2 infection. MiXCR, run by TCRdb on the 5' RACE reads, gives a single entry per CDR3 protein. The repertoire holds fewer than 55,000 distinct CDR3 sequences, with 4% as singletons. Sequencing was done on a sample of whole blood. The receptors originated from an adult who was a healthcare worker with PCR-confirmed SARS-CoV-2 infection or an uninfected control (not recorded which). Both conserved end residues are part of each CDR3. A D gene is named only where the DNA matches it firmly. Expanded clones are given a class, and other clones once, few, many or no size at all.

j_call	d_call	v_call	clone_size	cdr3_nt	cdr3_aa
TRBJ2-3	-	TRBV20-1	few	TGCAGTGCGACCTATACAGATACGCAGTATTTT	CSATYTDTQYF
TRBJ1-4	-	TRBV30	many	TGTGCCTGGAGTCGTAATGAAAAACTGTTTTTT	CAWSRNEKLFF
TRBJ2-3	-	TRBV18	-	TGTGCCAGCTCACCATCTCGGCGGGGCGGCACAGATACGCAGTATTTT	CASSPSRRGGTDTQYF
TRBJ2-7	TRBD1	TRBV7-9	few	TGTGCCAGCAGCTTAGCGGGCGGACAGGGGTCCGAGCAGTACTTC	CASSLAGGQGSEQYF
TRBJ1-1	TRBD1	TRBV19	many	TGTGCCAGTAGTGTGACAGGGCGCCCCGAAGCTTTCTTT	CASSVTGRPEAFF
TRBJ2-3	-	TRBV7-9	many	TGTGCCAGCAGCTTAGGACGGACGAGAGATACGCAGTATTTT	CASSLGRTRDTQYF
TRBJ2-4	-	TRBV7-8	many	TGTGCCAGCAGCTCTGGGGCTTGGGGCGCCAAAAACATTCAGTACTTC	CASSSGAWGAKNIQYF
TRBJ1-1	TRBD1	TRBV9	-	TGTGCCAGCAGCCCAGGGGACAGGGAAACTGAAGCTTTCTTT	CASSPGDRETEAFF
TRBJ2-5	-	TRBV7-9	many	TGTGCCAGCAGCCCTGGGCGCCAAGAGACCCAGTACTTC	CASSPGRQETQYF
TRBJ1-5	TRBD1	TRBV5-6	-	TGTGCCAGCAGCTTGTGGGACAGGACGATTTATAGCAATCAGCCCCAGCATTTT	CASSLWDRTIYSNQPQHF
TRBJ1-6	-	TRBV18	many	TGTGCCAGCTCACAAGCCGAGGCCCCCACTAATTCACCCCCCCACTTT	CASSQAEAPTNSPPHF
TRBJ1-2	-	TRBV24-1	many	TGTGCCACCAGTGACCCAACTCAGATTCCCTATGGCTACACCTTC	CATSDPTQIPYGYTF
TRBJ1-6	-	TRBV9	few	TGTGCCAGCAGCGTAGACTGGCAGGGTCGGTCACCCCTCCACTTT	CASSVDWQGRSPLHF
TRBJ2-5	TRBD1	TRBV2	many	TGTGCCAGCAGTGAATTGGAAGGACAGGGGGGACCAGAGACCCAGTACTTC	CASSELEGQGGPETQYF
TRBJ1-1	-	TRBV20-1	many	TGCAGTGCAAGGGACAACCGCCTGGGCACTGAAGCTTTCTTT	CSARDNRLGTEAFF
TRBJ2-1	TRBD2	TRBV20-1	-	TGCAGTGCTGGCCAGCGGGAGGCGATGGTCAATGAGCAGTTCTTC	CSAGQREAMVNEQFF
TRBJ1-1	-	TRBV20-1	many	TGCAGTGCTAGAGATCTTAGGGACACTGAAGCTTTCTTT	CSARDLRDTEAFF
TRBJ1-5	-	TRBV7-8	many	TGTGCCAGCAGTCGAACAGGGAGCAATCAGCCCCAGCATTTT	CASSRTGSNQPQHF
TRBJ2-2	-	TRBV11-2	many	TGTGCCAGCAGCTTAACGAGACCTTCGGGGACCTCGAACACCGGGGAGCTGTTTTTT	CASSLTRPSGTSNTGELFF
TRBJ2-5	TRBD2	TRBV12-3/TRBV12-4	many	TGTGCCAGCAACAACGCGGGAGGAAAGACCCAGTACTTC	CASNNAGGKTQYF
TRBJ2-7	TRBD1	TRBV6-6	many	TGTGCCAGCAGTCCAACAGGGGTTGAAAATGGTAGCGAGCAGTACTTC	CASSPTGVENGSEQYF
TRBJ1-1	-	TRBV29-1	many	TGCAGCTGGGGGTTGGGGGAGGCGAACACTGAAGCTTTCTTT	CSWGLGEANTEAFF
TRBJ2-2	TRBD1	TRBV6-6	many	TGTGCCAGCAACCCGACAGGGGCGAACACCGGGGAGCTGTTTTTT	CASNPTGANTGELFF
TRBJ2-1	-	TRBV4-1	few	TGCGCCAGCAGCCGTTCCAGTGAGCAGTTCTTC	CASSRSSEQFF
TRBJ1-2	-	TRBV7-8	many	TGTGCCAGCAGCTTAGATTTTGCGGGGCAACGTGGCTACACCTTC	CASSLDFAGQRGYTF
TRBJ2-1	TRBD2	TRBV7-2	many	TGTGCCAGCAGTACCAGGCGGGGGGGCCTAAGGGAGCAGTTCTTC	CASSTRRGGLREQFF
TRBJ1-4	-	TRBV5-1	many	TGCGCCAGCAGCTTGGCGGGGGCGCGGGATGAAAAACTGTTTTTT	CASSLAGARDEKLFF
TRBJ2-7	-	TRBV21-1	many	TGTGCCAGCAGCGCGGGATTCGAGTCCTACGAGCAGTACTTC	CASSAGFESYEQYF
TRBJ2-3	-	TRBV3-2	few	TGTGCCAGCAGCCAAGGGGAGTGGGCGCCAGATACGCAGTATTTT	CASSQGEWAPDTQYF
TRBJ2-4	-	TRBV12-3/TRBV12-4	many	TGTGCCAGCAGTCCCCCGGGGTCCAAAAACATTCAGTACTTC	CASSPPGSKNIQYF
TRBJ2-3	TRBD1	TRBV30	many	TGTGCCTCTCCATGGGACAGGCCTAGCACAGATACGCAGTATTTT	CASPWDRPSTDTQYF
TRBJ1-3	-	TRBV12-3/TRBV12-4	many	TGTGCCAGCAGTTTTTCGGTGGCGTGGAGTGGAAACACCATATATTTT	CASSFSVAWSGNTIYF
TRBJ2-2	-	TRBV5-1	many	TGCGCCAGCAGCTCTACAGTGGGGACCGGGGAGCTGTTTTTT	CASSSTVGTGELFF
TRBJ2-5	-	TRBV29-1	many	TGCAGCGTTGACCCGACAGCCCGCCGGGAGACCCAGTACTTC	CSVDPTARRETQYF
TRBJ1-2	-	TRBV18	many	TGTGCCAGCTCACCAGGGGTCGGCAGAGCTAACTATGGCTACACCTTC	CASSPGVGRANYGYTF
TRBJ2-3	-	TRBV7-9	many	TGTGCCACCATGAAGACTAGCACAGATACGCAGTATTTT	CATMKTSTDTQYF
TRBJ2-2	-	TRBV7-9	-	TGTGCCAGCAGCTTACAGGGGAACACCGGGGAGCTGTTTTTT	CASSLQGNTGELFF
TRBJ2-5	-	TRBV14	many	TGTGCCAGCAGCCAAGATAAAGGGACTGTCCCAGAGACCCAGTACTTC	CASSQDKGTVPETQYF
TRBJ2-4	-	TRBV20-1	few	TGCAGTGCTAGGTCAGGGGCGTCCAAAAACATTCAGTACTTC	CSARSGASKNIQYF
TRBJ1-1	-	TRBV7-6	many	TGTGCCAGCAGCCGTTCGCGGACAGCGAACACTGAAGCTTTCTTT	CASSRSRTANTEAFF
TRBJ2-2	TRBD2	TRBV7-3	many	TGTGCCAGCAGCTTCCTAGCGGGCCCGAAATACACCGGGGAGCTGTTTTTT	CASSFLAGPKYTGELFF